This T cell receptor (beta chain) is from a study of blood T cell repertoires in COVID-19. Whole-study context: Spain, Italy and the United States supplied samples that represented acute and convalescent COVID-19. In each case, the material was cDNA or gDNA derived from T cells, B-cell-depleted T cells, or PBMCs.

Participants, about 18 to 100 years old, spanned under 25 US areas. Assignments of participants to cohorts depended upon their own reported clinical history. Profiling relied on immunoSEQ multiplex PCR, and the TCRdb table lists in-frame clones only, not all of them. The data show a few hundred thousand clones, with approximately 90% seen just once and over 4% held by the top ten. The sample holds a few counts of this clone. The CDR3 is 12 residues long. CDR1 LNHNV and CDR2 YYDKDF come from the germline V gene (reference sequence). Unmatched junction bases numbered 5, after V lost 9 bases and J lost 4 bases.

The receptor was isolated from a woman aged 25 to 39 who had recovered from COVID-19. The specimen was PBMCs or T cells enriched from blood (not recorded which). The V call is TRBV15, the J call TRBJ1-2; the match to TRBD1 covers 7 bases. The chain's CDR3 is CATQGQSYGYTF. CDR3 nucleotides: TGTGCCACGCAGGGACAGAGCTATGGCTACACCTTC.